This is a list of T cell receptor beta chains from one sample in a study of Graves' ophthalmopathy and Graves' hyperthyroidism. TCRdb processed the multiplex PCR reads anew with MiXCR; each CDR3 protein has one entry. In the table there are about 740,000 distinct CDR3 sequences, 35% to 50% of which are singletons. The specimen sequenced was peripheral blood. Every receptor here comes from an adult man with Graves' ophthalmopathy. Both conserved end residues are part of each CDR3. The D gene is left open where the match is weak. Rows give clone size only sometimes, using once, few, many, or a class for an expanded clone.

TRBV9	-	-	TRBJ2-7	TGTGCCAGCAGCTCGGGCGGTTTTTCCTACGAGCAGTACTTC	CASSSGGFSYEQYF
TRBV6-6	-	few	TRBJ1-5	TGTGCCAGCAGACGACGGGACATTACTCAGCCCCAGCATTTT	CASRRRDITQPQHF
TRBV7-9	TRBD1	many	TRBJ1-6	TGTGCCAGCAGCCCGCGGGACAGGGATTTGTCACCCCTCCACTTT	CASSPRDRDLSPLHF
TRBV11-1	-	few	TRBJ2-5	TGTGCCAGCAGCTTGACCAGGACCACAGCCCGACCGGAGGAGACCCAGTACTTC	CASSLTRTTARPEETQYF
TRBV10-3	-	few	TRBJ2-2	TGTGCCATCAGTGTCGCGGGGAACACCGGGGAGCTGTTTTTT	CAISVAGNTGELFF
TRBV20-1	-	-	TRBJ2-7	TGCAGTGCTAGAGACTTCGTGAAGGGGTTTTCCTACGAGCAGTACTTC	CSARDFVKGFSYEQYF
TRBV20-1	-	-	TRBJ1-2	TGCAGCTCCGTTCACAGAGGGCTCTATGGCTACACCTTC	CSSVHRGLYGYTF
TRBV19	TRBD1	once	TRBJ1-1	TGTGCCAGTAGTACAGACCCCAACAGGGGGTTTCTTAACACTGAAGCTCTCTTT	CASSTDPNRGFLNTEALF
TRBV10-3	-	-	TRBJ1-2	TGTGCCCCCCTGGGGCAGGGACGGACATACACCTTC	CAPLGQGRTYTF
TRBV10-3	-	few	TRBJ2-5	TGTGCCAGCAGTTACTTTGGCCAGTTACAAGAGACCCAGTACTTC	CASSYFGQLQETQYF
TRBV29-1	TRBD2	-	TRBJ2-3	TGCAGCGTTGAAGATGCACGGGATAGCGGGAGCCCTCGCGGTACGCAGTATTTT	CSVEDARDSGSPRGTQYF